This T cell receptor beta chain was obtained from a study of T cell changes during pregnancy in multiple sclerosis. CDR1 is SGHTA, CDR2 FQGNSA, per germline. J lost 4 bases, V lost 6 bases, and 9 bases had no gene match. This CDR3 has 15 residues. The repertoire was sequenced with immunoSEQ multiplex PCR; TCRdb's copy has only in-frame clones and lacks some. The sample shows 70,000 to 85,000 clones, about 90% of them seen only once. The TCR sequence derives from a female donor with multiple sclerosis, enrolled in a pregnancy study. Material: peripheral blood, obtained before pregnancy. The rearrangement links TRBV7-2 to TRBJ2-7; 10 positions match TRBD1. The CDR3 DNA is TGTGCCAGCAGTCAAGACAGGGGGCAAGGGTACGAGCAGTACTTC. Its translation: CASSQDRGQGYEQYF.